This TCR beta chain emerged from a study of T cells in Graves' hyperthyroidism and ophthalmopathy. Study-wide background: Specimen type is peripheral blood, collected at initial diagnosis prior to any treatment. Study-level findings and limits: Model-based prediction identified ophthalmopathy a median approximately 6 months prior to its onset.

From RNA transcripts, TCR beta CDR3 regions were amplified. The TCR CDR3 was amplified in a first-round RT-PCR using the HTBI primer set. TCRdb recomputed calls from the multiplex PCR reads with MiXCR, one row per CDR3 protein. Here the sample spans a few hundred thousand distinct CDR3 sequences, around 16% being singletons. This clonotype has ten or more counts. Its antigen is currently unknown. Uncontrolled infection, other autoimmune disease, pregnancy or lactation barred patients from enrollment. Thyroid ultrasound and orbital computed tomography, with clinical symptoms and serum thyroxine and TRAb, informed diagnoses. Sequencing was carried out using blood. The sequence came from a woman aged 40 to 50 with Graves' ophthalmopathy.

The DNA for the CDR3 is TGTGCCATCGCGCCCCATCGGTCCTCTTACTATGGCTACACCTTC. Translated, it gives CAIAPHRSSYYGYTF. V gene TRBV28 combines with J gene TRBJ1-2; D unresolved. V was trimmed by 10 bases and J by 3 bases, leaving 21 bases between them. Germline-derived CDR1 and CDR2 are MDHEN and SYDVKM. There are 15 residues in the CDR3.